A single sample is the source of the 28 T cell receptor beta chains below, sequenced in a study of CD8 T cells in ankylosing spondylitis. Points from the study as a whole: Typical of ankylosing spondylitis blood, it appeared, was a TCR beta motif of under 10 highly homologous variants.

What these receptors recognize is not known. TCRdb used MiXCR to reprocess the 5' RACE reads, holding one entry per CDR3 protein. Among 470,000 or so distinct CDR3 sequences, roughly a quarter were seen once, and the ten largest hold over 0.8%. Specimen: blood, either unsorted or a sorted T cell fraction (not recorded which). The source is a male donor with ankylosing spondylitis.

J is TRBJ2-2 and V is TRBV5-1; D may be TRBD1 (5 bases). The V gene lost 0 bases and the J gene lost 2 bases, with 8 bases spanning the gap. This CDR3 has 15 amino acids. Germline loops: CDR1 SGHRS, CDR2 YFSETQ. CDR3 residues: CASSLGGHNTGELFF. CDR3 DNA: TGCGCCAGCAGCTTGGGCGGACACAACACCGGGGAGCTGTTTTTT.

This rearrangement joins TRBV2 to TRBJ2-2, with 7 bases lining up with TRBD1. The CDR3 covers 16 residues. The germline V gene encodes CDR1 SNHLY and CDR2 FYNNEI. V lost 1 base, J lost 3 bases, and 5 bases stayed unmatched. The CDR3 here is CASSEVRGPDTGELFF. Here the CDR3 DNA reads TGTGCCAGCAGTGAAGTAAGGGGGCCGGACACCGGGGAGCTGTTTTTT. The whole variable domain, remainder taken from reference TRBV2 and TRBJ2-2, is EPEVTQTPSHQVTQMGQEVILRCVPISNHLYFYWYRQILGQKVEFLVSFYNNEISEKSEIFDDQFSVERPDGSNFTLKIRSTKLEDSAMYFCASSEVRGPDTGELFFGEGSRLTVL.

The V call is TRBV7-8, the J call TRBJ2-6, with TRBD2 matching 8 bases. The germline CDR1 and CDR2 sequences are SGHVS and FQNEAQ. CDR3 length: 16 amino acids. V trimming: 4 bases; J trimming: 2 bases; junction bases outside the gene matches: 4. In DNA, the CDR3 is TGTGCCAGCAGCTCGACCGGGGGGGCTGGGGCCAACGTCCTGACTTTC. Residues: CASSSTGGAGANVLTF.

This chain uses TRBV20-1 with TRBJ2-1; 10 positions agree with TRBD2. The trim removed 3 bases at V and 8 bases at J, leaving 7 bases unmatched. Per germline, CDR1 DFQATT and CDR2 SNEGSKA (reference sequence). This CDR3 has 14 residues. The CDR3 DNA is TGCAGTGCTAGGTCTAGCGGGAGTCTATATGAGCAGTTCTTC. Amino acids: CSARSSGSLYEQFF.

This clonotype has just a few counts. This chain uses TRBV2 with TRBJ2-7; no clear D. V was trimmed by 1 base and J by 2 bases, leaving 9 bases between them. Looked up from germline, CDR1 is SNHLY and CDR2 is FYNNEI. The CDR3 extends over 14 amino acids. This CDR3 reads CASSEGNQAYEQYV. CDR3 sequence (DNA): TGTGCCAGCAGTGAAGGAAATCAGGCCTACGAGCAGTACGTC.

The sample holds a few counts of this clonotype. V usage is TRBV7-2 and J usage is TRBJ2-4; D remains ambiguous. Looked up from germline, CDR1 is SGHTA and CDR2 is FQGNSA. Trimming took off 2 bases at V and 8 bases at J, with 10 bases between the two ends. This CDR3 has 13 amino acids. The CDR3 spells CASSLTQKDIQYF. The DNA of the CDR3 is TGTGCCAGCAGCTTAACCCAGAAGGACATTCAGTACTTC.

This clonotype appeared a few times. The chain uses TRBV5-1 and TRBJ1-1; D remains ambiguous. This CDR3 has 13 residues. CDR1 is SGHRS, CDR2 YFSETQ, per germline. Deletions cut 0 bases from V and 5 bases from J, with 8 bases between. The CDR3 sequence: CASSLGVRTEAFF. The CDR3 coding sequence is TGCGCCAGCAGCTTGGGGGTAAGGACTGAAGCTTTCTTT. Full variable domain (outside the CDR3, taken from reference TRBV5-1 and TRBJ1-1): KAGVTQTPRYLIKTRGQQVTLSCSPISGHRSVSWYQQTPGQGLQFLFEYFSETQRNKGNFPGRFSGRQFSNSRSEMNVSTLELGDSALYLCASSLGVRTEAFFGQGTRLTVV.

The chain's CDR3 is CASSHPPGQGETQYF. The CDR3 bases are TGTGCCAGCAGCCACCCCCCGGGACAGGGAGAGACCCAGTACTTC. The V call is TRBV4-2, the J call TRBJ2-5, with 9 nucleotides matching TRBD1. Germline V gene data show CDR1 as LGHNA and CDR2 as YNFKEQ. This CDR3 is 15 amino acids long. With V trimmed by 3 bases and J by 4 bases, 6 bases remained unmatched.

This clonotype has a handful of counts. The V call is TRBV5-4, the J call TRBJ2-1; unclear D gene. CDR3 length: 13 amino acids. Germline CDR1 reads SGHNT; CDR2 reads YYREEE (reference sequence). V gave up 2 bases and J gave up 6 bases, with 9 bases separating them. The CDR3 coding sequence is TGTGCCAGCAGCTTTCGGTCGTCCAATGAGCAGTTCTTC. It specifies CASSFRSSNEQFF.

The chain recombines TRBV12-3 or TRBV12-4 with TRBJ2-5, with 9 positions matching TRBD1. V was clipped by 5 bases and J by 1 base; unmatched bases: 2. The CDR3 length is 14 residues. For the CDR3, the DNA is TGTGCCAGCAGTCTACAGGGGGCCCAAGAGACCCAGTACTTC. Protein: CASSLQGAQETQYF.

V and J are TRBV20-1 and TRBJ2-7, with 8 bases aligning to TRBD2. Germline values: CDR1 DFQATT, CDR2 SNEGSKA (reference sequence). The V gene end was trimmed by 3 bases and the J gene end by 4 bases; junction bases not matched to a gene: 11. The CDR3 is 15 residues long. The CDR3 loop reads CSASSPSGSLYEQYF. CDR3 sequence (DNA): TGCAGTGCTAGTTCTCCTAGCGGGTCGCTGTACGAGCAGTACTTC.

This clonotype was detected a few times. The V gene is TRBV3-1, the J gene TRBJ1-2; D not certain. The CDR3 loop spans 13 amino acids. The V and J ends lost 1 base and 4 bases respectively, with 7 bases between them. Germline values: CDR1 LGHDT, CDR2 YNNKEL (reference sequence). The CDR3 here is CASSQGQVYGYTF. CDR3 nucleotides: TGTGCCAGCAGCCAAGGGCAGGTCTATGGCTACACCTTC. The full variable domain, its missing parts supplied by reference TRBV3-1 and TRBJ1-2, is DTAVSQTPKYLVTQMGNDKSIKCEQNLGHDTMYWYKQDSKKFLKIMFSYNNKELIINETVPNRFSPKSPDKAHLNLHINSLELGDSAVYFCASSQGQVYGYTFGSGTRLTVV.

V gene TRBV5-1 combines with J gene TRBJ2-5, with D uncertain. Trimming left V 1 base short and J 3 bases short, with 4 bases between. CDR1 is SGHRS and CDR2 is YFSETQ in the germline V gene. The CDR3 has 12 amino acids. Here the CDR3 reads CASSLNKETQYF. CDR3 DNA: TGCGCCAGCAGCTTGAATAAAGAGACCCAGTACTTC. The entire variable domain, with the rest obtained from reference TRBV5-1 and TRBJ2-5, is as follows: KAGVTQTPRYLIKTRGQQVTLSCSPISGHRSVSWYQQTPGQGLQFLFEYFSETQRNKGNFPGRFSGRQFSNSRSEMNVSTLELGDSALYLCASSLNKETQYFGPGTRLLVL.

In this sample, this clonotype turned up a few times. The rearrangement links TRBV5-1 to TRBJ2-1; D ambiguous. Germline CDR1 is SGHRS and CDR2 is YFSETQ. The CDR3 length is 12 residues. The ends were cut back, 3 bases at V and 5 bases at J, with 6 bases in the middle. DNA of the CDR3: TGCGCCAGCAGCTGGAGCCACAATGAGCAGTTCTTC. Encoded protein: CASSWSHNEQFF.

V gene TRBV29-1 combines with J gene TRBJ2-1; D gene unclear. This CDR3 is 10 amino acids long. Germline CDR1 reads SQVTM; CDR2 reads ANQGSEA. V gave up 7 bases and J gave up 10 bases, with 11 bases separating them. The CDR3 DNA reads TGCAGCGGGGTTTATGAGGAGCAGTTCTTC. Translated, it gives CSGVYEEQFF.

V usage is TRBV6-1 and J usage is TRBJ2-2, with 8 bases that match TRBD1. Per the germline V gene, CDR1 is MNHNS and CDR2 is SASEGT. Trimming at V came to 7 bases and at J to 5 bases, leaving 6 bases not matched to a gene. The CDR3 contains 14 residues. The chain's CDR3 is CASIDRGWTGELFF. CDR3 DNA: TGTGCCAGCATCGACAGGGGTTGGACCGGGGAGCTGTTTTTT.

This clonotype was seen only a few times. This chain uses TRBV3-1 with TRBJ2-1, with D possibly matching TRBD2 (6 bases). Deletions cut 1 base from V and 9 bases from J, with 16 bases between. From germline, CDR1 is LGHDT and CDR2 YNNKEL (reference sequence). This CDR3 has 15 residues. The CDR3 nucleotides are TGTGCCAGCAGCCAAGGTCGCCGGGAGAGGGGTGAGCAGTTCTTC. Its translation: CASSQGRRERGEQFF.

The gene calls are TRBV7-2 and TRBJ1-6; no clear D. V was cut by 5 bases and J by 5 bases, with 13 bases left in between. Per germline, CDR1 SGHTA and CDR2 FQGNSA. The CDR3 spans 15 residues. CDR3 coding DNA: TGTGCCAGCAGCCGGACTAGGACGGATAATTCACCCCTCCACTTT. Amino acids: CASSRTRTDNSPLHF.

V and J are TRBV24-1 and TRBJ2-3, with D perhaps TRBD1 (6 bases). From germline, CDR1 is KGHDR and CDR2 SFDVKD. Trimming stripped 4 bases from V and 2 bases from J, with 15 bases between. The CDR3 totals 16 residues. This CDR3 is CATSDPDSKYTDTQYF. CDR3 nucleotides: TGTGCCACCAGTGACCCGGACAGCAAGTACACAGATACGCAGTATTTT.

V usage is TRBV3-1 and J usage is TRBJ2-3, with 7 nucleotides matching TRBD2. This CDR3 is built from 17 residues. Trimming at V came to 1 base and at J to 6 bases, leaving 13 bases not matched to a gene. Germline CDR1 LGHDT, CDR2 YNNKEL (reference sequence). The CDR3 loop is CASSQGEGIGGADTQYF. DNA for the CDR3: TGTGCCAGCAGCCAAGGGGAGGGAATTGGAGGAGCGGATACGCAGTATTTT.

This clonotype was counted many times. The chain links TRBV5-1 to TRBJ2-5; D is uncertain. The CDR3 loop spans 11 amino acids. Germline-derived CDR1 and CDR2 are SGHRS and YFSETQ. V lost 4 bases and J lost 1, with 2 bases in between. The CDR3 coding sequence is TGCGCCAGCAGCCGCCAAGAGACCCAGTACTTC. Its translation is CASSRQETQYF.

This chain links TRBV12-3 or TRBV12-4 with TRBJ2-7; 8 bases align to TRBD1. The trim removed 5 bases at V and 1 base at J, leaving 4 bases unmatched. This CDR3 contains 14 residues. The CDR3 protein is CASSRGQESYEQYV. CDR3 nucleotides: TGTGCCAGCAGTAGGGGACAGGAGTCCTACGAGCAGTACGTC.

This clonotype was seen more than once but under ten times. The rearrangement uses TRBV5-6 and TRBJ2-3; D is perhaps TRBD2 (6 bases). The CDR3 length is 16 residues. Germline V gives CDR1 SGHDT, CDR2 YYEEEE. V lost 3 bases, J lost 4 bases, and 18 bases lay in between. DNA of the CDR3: TGTGCCAGCAGCTCCTACTCAATCGGGGGATCAGATACGCAGTATTTT. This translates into CASSSYSIGGSDTQYF.

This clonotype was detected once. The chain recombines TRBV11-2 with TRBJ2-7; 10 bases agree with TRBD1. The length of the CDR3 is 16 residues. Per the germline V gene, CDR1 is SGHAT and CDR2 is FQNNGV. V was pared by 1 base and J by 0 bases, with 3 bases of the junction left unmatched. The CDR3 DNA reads TGTGCCAGCAGCTTAGGTCGGACAGGGGGCTCCTACGAGCAGTACTTC. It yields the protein CASSLGRTGGSYEQYF.

CDR3 in amino acids: CASSLRQGYNEKLFF. CDR3 in DNA: TGTGCCAGCAGTTTGCGACAGGGCTATAATGAAAAACTGTTTTTT. The chain carries TRBV12-3 or TRBV12-4 and TRBJ1-4; 7 bases agree with TRBD1. This CDR3 has 15 residues. Trimming cost V 3 bases and J 4 bases; bases outside gene matches: 5.

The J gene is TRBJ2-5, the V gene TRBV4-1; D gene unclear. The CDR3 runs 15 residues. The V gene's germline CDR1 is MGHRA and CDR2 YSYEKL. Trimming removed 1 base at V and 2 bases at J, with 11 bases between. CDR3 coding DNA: TGCGCCAGCAGCCAAGGGTTACAGACTCAAGAGACCCAGTACTTC. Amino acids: CASSQGLQTQETQYF.

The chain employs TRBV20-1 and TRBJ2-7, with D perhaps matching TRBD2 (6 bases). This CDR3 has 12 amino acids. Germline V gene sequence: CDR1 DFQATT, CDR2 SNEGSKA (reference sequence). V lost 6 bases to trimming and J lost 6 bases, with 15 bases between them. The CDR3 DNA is TGCAGTGCAGAACTCGGGGGTCTCGAGCAGTACTTC. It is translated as CSAELGGLEQYF.

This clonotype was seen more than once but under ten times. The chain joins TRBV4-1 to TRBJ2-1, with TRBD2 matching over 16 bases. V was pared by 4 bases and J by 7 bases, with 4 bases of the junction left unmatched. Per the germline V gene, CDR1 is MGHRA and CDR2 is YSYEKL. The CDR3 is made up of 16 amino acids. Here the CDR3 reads CASSLGTSGRGNEQFF. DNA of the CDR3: TGCGCCAGCAGCCTTGGGACTAGCGGGAGGGGAAATGAGCAGTTCTTC.